The rows below give T cell receptor beta chains drawn from one sample of a study of OX40 agonist ivuxolimab in advanced cancers. The table came from immunoSEQ multiplex PCR; TCRdb's copy has only in-frame clones and leaves some out. The sample has 60,000 to 70,000 clones, more than 75% seen once. Specimen: CD4+ or CD8+ T cells sorted from blood, collected in a trial of the OX40 agonist ivuxolimab. The origin of the receptors is an adult with an advanced solid tumor such as melanoma, head and neck, liver or kidney cancer. Both conserved end residues are part of each CDR3. Fields, in order: V gene, clone size, D gene, J gene, CDR3 length, CDR3 DNA, CDR3 protein. D genes are given only for firm matches. Clone size is not always given. Where it is, it says once, few, many or a class for expanded clones.

TRBV19	.	.	TRBJ1-6	19	TGTGCCAGTAGCGGGGGGGAGTCCTTTGGCAGCTCCTATAATTCACCCCTCCACTTT	CASSGGESFGSSYNSPLHF
TRBV5-4	.	TRBD1	TRBJ1-1	16	TGTGCCAGCAGACCCGACAGGGGGCAGGTGAACACTGAAGCTTTCTTT	CASRPDRGQVNTEAFF
TRBV9	.	TRBD1	TRBJ1-2	15	TGTGCCAGCAGCGGGCAGGGGGCTCGAAACTATGGCTACACCTTC	CASSGQGARNYGYTF
TRBV11-1	.	TRBD2	TRBJ2-5	16	TGTGCCAGCAGCTTAGGGCTAGCGGGGGCGGCTGAGACCCAGTACTTC	CASSLGLAGAAETQYF
TRBV7-3	.	TRBD2	TRBJ2-1	15	TGTGCCAGCAGGTTAGCGGGAGAGAACTACAATGAGCAGTTCTTC	CASRLAGENYNEQFF
TRBV7-3	.	.	TRBJ2-3	14	TGTGCCAGCAGCCCAGGACAGAGCACAGATACGCAGTATTTT	CASSPGQSTDTQYF
TRBV28	.	.	TRBJ2-7	17	TGTGCCAGCAGCCAAATTCTGGGGGTATCTGGGTCCTACGAGCAGTACTTC	CASSQILGVSGSYEQYF
TRBV5-1	once	TRBD1	TRBJ1-4	16	TGCGCCAGCAGCTCGGGGGCAACAGGGGGCGGCGAAAAACTGTTTTTT	CASSSGATGGGEKLFF
TRBV7-9	.	.	TRBJ1-6	14	TGTGCCAGCAGCCCGCAGGGTAGTGGTTCACCCCTCCACTTT	CASSPQGSGSPLHF
TRBV6-4	.	TRBD1	TRBJ2-4	17	TGTGCCAGCAGTGGAACAGGGGAAAACCTAGCCAAAAACATTCAGTACTTC	CASSGTGENLAKNIQYF
TRBV19	few	.	TRBJ1-2	15	TGTGCCAGTAGTATAGATCAGGGGCGCGGCTATGGCTACACCTTC	CASSIDQGRGYGYTF
TRBV6-5	once	.	TRBJ2-1	13	TGTGCCAGCAGCGCTCGAGGGAGGAATGAGCAGTTCTTC	CASSARGRNEQFF
TRBV5-6	.	.	TRBJ2-7	16	TGTGCCAGCAGCTTGGGGCCTACAGGGAGTTCCTACGAGCAGTACTTC	CASSLGPTGSSYEQYF
TRBV30	.	.	TRBJ1-1	15	TGTGCCTGGACTCCCGAAGGGGGTTGGAACACTGAAGCTTTCTTT	CAWTPEGGWNTEAFF
TRBV27	.	TRBD1	TRBJ2-2	16	TGTGCCAGCAGTACCACCGACAGGGCCAACACCGGGGAGCTGTTTTTT	CASSTTDRANTGELFF
TRBV10-2	.	TRBD1	TRBJ2-7	13	TGCGCCAGCAGTGAGCGACAGGGCTACGAGCAGTACTTC	CASSERQGYEQYF
TRBV28	.	.	TRBJ1-2	12	TGTGCCAGCAGTTTCAGGGTTGGTGGCTACACCTTC	CASSFRVGGYTF
TRBV5-1	medium-sized	TRBD1	TRBJ2-7	15	TGCGCCAGCAGCTCCCTGACAGGGGTCGGGTACGAGCAGTACTTC	CASSSLTGVGYEQYF
TRBV6-6	.	.	TRBJ1-1	14	TGTGCCAGCAGTTGGGGAGTAATCAACACTGAAGCTTTCTTT	CASSWGVINTEAFF
TRBV19	.	.	TRBJ2-5	13	TGTGCCAGTAGTAAGGACGGACAAGAGACCCAGTACTTC	CASSKDGQETQYF
TRBV9	.	.	TRBJ2-1	13	TGTGCCAGCAGCGTAGCAAGGGAGTCTGAGCAGTTCTTC	CASSVARESEQFF
TRBV6-1	.	.	TRBJ2-6	15	TGTGCCAGCACCATAGTCATTGGTGGGGCCAACGTCCTGACTTTC	CASTIVIGGANVLTF
TRBV5-4	.	TRBD1	TRBJ1-3	14	TGTGCCAGCAGCTTTCAGGGGGCGGAAAACACCATATATTTT	CASSFQGAENTIYF
TRBV7-3	.	TRBD1	TRBJ2-1	16	TGTGCCAGCAGCTTAGGTTGGGACAGGGTGTCCAATGAGCAGTTCTTC	CASSLGWDRVSNEQFF
TRBV11-2	.	TRBD2	TRBJ2-3	17	TGTGCCAGCAGCTCGGGGACTAGCGGGAGTAGGGTGGATACGCAGTATTTT	CASSSGTSGSRVDTQYF
TRBV28	.	TRBD2	TRBJ2-5	13	TGTGCCAGCAGTTTAGGGAGGGTAGAGACCCAGTACTTC	CASSLGRVETQYF
TRBV2	few	.	TRBJ1-2	13	TGTGCCAGCAGTACTTGGGGCACCTATGGCTACACCTTC	CASSTWGTYGYTF
TRBV7-2	.	.	TRBJ1-5	15	TGTGCCAGCAGCTCGAAGTCGTATAGCAATCAGCCCCAGCATTTT	CASSSKSYSNQPQHF
TRBV6-1	.	.	TRBJ2-1	11	TGTGCCAGCAGTGAATACAGGGCTCGGTTCTTC	CASSEYRARFF
TRBV7-7	.	TRBD2	TRBJ2-5	21	TGTGCCAGCAGCTTAGCGTCTTGGGGGACTAGCGGGTCGGGGTCAGAAGAGACCCAGTACTTC	CASSLASWGTSGSGSEETQYF
TRBV28	.	.	TRBJ1-1	14	TGTGCCAGCAGTACCGGGACAATGAACACTGAAGCTTTCTTT	CASSTGTMNTEAFF
TRBV30	.	.	TRBJ1-5	16	TGTGCCTGGAGTGCCCACAGTCTTTATAGCAATCAGCCCCAGCATTTT	CAWSAHSLYSNQPQHF
TRBV10-3	.	TRBD1	TRBJ2-5	14	TGTGCCACCAGAGGGACAGTGAGGGGGGAGACCCAGTACTTC	CATRGTVRGETQYF
TRBV30	.	.	TRBJ2-3	12	TGTGCCTGGACGGACAGCACAGATACGCAGTATTTT	CAWTDSTDTQYF
TRBV19	few	.	TRBJ1-6	13	TGTGCCAGTAGTATGCAGGGAAATTCACCCCTCCACTTT	CASSMQGNSPLHF
TRBV18	.	.	TRBJ1-1	13	TGTGCCAGCTCACAGGGTATGAACACTGAAGCTTTCTTT	CASSQGMNTEAFF
TRBV5-4	.	.	TRBJ2-3	15	TGTGCCAGCAGCTCTACCAAGGGGAGCCCAGATACGCAGTATTTT	CASSSTKGSPDTQYF
TRBV5-6	.	.	TRBJ2-3	18	TGTGCCAGCAGCCCGGGGTTTGATCGGGGAAGGGACACAGATACGCAGTATTTT	CASSPGFDRGRDTDTQYF
TRBV28	.	TRBD2	TRBJ2-2	16	TGTGCCAGCAGTCAGAGACTAGCGGGTCAAACCGGGGAGCTGTTTTTT	CASSQRLAGQTGELFF
TRBV6-1	.	.	TRBJ1-5	13	TGTGCCAGCAGTGATGACCCGAATCAGCCCCAGCATTTT	CASSDDPNQPQHF
TRBV28	.	TRBD1	TRBJ2-2	14	TGTGCCACAAGACAGGGGGCTGGCACCGGGGAGCTGTTTTTT	CATRQGAGTGELFF
TRBV7-3	.	TRBD1	TRBJ2-6	18	TGTGCCAGCAGCTTGGACGCCCGCGGGACAGGCCTTAGCAACGTCCTGACTTTC	CASSLDARGTGLSNVLTF
TRBV7-8	.	.	TRBJ2-1	13	TGTGCCAGCAGCTTAGACAGGTCACAGGAACAGTTCTTC	CASSLDRSQEQFF
TRBV2	.	TRBD2	TRBJ2-1	15	TGTGCCAGCAGAGGAGGACTAGCGGGAGACAATGAGCAGTTCTTC	CASRGGLAGDNEQFF
TRBV2	.	TRBD2	TRBJ2-5	14	TGTGCCAGCAGTCGTGGGACTAACCAAGAGACCCAGTACTTC	CASSRGTNQETQYF
TRBV11-3	.	.	TRBJ2-5	14	TGTGCCAGCAGCTGGGCAGGGGCGGGGGAGACCCAGTACTTC	CASSWAGAGETQYF
TRBV18	.	.	TRBJ1-1	13	TGTGCCAGCTCACCAGACAGCTACACTGAAGCTTTCTTT	CASSPDSYTEAFF
TRBV9	once	TRBD1	TRBJ2-5	15	TGTGCCACATCCCCCGGGACAGGGCCTGGAGAGACCCAGTACTTC	CATSPGTGPGETQYF
TRBV6-1	.	TRBD1	TRBJ2-7	14	TGTGCCAGCAGTGAAGACAGGGGATTCTACGAGCAGTACTTC	CASSEDRGFYEQYF
TRBV6-6	.	.	TRBJ1-1	13	TGTGCCAGCAGTCCACTCCGGCAAACTGAAGCTTTCTTT	CASSPLRQTEAFF
TRBV5-4	.	.	TRBJ2-7	14	TGTGCCAGCAGCTTACGCACAGGGTCCTACGAGCAGTACTTC	CASSLRTGSYEQYF
TRBV18	.	TRBD2	TRBJ2-1	15	TGTGCCAGCTCGCCACTAGCGGGACCCTACAATGAGCAGTTCTTC	CASSPLAGPYNEQFF
TRBV2	.	.	TRBJ1-5	16	TGTGCCAGCAGTGACCCGGCAGGTGAAAGCAATCAGCCCCAGCATTTT	CASSDPAGESNQPQHF
TRBV7-9	.	.	TRBJ1-2	14	TGTGCCAGCAGCTCGACCAGCAAGCGCTATGGCTACACCTTC	CASSSTSKRYGYTF
TRBV7-2	.	.	TRBJ1-3	15	TGTGCCAGCAGCTTAGGCGGGGGCACTGGAAACACCATATATTTT	CASSLGGGTGNTIYF
TRBV7-6	.	.	TRBJ2-7	16	TGTGCCAGCAGCTTAATAGACTCCTCGAGCTCCTACGAGCAGTACTTC	CASSLIDSSSSYEQYF
TRBV7-3	.	TRBD2	TRBJ2-1	14	TGTGCCAGCAGCTTAGAACTAGCGGGAGGTGAGCAGTTCTTC	CASSLELAGGEQFF